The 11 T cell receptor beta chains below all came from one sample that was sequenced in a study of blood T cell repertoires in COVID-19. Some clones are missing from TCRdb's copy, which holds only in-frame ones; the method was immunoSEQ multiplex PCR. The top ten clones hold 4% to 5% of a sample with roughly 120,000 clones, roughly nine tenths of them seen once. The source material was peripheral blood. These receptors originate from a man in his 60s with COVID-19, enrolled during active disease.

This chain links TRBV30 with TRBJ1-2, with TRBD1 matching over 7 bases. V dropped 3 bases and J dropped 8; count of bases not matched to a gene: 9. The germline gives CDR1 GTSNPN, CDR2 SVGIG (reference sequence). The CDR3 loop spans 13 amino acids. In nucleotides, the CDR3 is TGTGCCTGGAGCCCCCGGACAGGTGAGGGCTACACCTTC. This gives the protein CAWSPRTGEGYTF.

CDR3 sequence: CASSEARGGELFF. Written as DNA, the CDR3 is TGTGCCAGCAGTGAAGCGCGGGGCGGGGAGCTGTTTTTT. This sequence joins TRBV6-1 and TRBJ2-2, with a weak D call TRBD2 (6 bases). CDR3 size: 13 residues. The V gene's germline CDR1 is MNHNS and CDR2 SASEGT. V lost 0 bases and J 7 bases, leaving 6 bases between the germline ends.

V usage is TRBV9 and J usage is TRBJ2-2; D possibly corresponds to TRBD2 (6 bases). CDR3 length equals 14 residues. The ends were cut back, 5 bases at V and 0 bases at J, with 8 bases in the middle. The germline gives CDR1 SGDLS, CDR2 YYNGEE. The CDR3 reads CASSRLANTGELFF. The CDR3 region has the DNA TGTGCCAGCAGTCGACTAGCGAACACCGGGGAGCTGTTTTTT.

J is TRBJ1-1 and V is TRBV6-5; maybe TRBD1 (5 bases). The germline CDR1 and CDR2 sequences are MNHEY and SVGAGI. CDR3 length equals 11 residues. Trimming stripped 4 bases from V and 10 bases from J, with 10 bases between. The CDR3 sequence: CASSSRGGAFF. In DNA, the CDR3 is TGTGCCAGCAGTTCCCGCGGGGGAGCTTTCTTT.

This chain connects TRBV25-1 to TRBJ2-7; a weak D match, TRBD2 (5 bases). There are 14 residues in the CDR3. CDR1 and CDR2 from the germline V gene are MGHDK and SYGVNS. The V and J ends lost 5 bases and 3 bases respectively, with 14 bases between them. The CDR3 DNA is TGTGCCAGCAGTCAACCTCCAGGAGGCTACGAGCAGTACTTC. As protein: CASSQPPGGYEQYF.

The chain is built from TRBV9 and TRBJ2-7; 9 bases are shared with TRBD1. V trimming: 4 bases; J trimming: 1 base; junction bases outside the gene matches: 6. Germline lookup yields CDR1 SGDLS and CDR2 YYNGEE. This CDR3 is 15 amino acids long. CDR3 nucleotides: TGTGCCAGCAGCAAACAGGGGGCGCGGTCCTACGAGCAGTACTTC. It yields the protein CASSKQGARSYEQYF.

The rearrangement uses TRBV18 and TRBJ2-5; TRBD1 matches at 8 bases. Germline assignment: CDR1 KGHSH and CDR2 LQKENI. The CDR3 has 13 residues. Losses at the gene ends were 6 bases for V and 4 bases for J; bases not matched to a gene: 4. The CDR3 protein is CASSLGQGETQYF. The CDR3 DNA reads TGTGCCAGCTCCCTCGGACAGGGAGAGACCCAGTACTTC.

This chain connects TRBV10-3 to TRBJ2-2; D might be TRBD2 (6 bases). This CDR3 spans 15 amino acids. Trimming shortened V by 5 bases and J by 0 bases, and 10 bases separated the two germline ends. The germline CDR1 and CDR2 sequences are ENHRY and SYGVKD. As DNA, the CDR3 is TGTGCCATCAGTCCCGGGACTTCGAACACCGGGGAGCTGTTTTTT. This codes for CAISPGTSNTGELFF.

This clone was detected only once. CDR3 loop: CASSPGGQNYGYTF. CDR3 sequence (DNA): TGTGCCAGCAGCCCAGGGGGCCAGAACTATGGCTACACCTTC. The gene calls are TRBV7-9 and TRBJ1-2, with 8 bases lining up with TRBD1. The CDR3 extends over 14 amino acids. With 5 bases clipped from V and 2 bases from J, the junction kept 4 bases outside the gene matches. The germline V gene has CDR1 SEHNR and CDR2 FQNEAQ (reference sequence).

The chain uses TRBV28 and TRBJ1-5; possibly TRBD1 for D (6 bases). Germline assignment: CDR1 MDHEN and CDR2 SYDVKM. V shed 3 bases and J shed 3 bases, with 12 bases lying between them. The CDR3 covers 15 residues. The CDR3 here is CASSLGTQDNQPQHF. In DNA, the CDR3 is TGTGCCAGCAGTTTGGGGACACAGGACAATCAGCCCCAGCATTTT. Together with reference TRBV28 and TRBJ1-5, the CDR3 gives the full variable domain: DVKVTQSSRYLVKRTGEKVFLECVQDMDHENMFWYRQDPGLGLRLIYFSYDVKMKEKGDIPEGYSVSREKKERFSLILESASTNQTSMYLCASSLGTQDNQPQHFGDGTRLSIL.

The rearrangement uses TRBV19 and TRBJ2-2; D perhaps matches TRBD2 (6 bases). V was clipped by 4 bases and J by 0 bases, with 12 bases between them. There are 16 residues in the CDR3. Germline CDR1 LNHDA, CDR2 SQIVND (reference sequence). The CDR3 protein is CASSKVERANTGELFF. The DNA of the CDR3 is TGTGCCAGTAGTAAAGTAGAGCGGGCGAACACCGGGGAGCTGTTTTTT.